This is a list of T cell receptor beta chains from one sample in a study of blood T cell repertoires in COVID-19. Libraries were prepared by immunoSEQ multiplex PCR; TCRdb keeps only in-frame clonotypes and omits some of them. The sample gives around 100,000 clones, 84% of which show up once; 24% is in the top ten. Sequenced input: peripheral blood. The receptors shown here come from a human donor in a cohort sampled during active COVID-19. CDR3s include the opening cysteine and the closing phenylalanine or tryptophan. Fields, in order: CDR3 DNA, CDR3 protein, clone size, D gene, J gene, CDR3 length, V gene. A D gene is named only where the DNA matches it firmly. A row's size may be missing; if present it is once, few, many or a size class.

TGTGCCAGCAGCTTGATTTCTTCCAGCTACGAGCAGTACTTC	CASSLISSSYEQYF	.	.	TRBJ2-7	14	TRBV5-5
TGTGCCAGCAGTTCAGGGACTAGCGGACTCTCTGAGCAGTTCTTC	CASSSGTSGLSEQFF	.	TRBD2	TRBJ2-1	15	TRBV13
TGTGCCAGCAGCCCATATTACGGGACAGGCCTCGCAGATACGCAGTATTTT	CASSPYYGTGLADTQYF	.	TRBD1	TRBJ2-3	17	TRBV3-1/TRBV3-2
TGCGCCAGCAGCGCGGGGATCCCCTCTGGAAACACCATATATTTT	CASSAGIPSGNTIYF	.	.	TRBJ1-3	15	TRBV5-1
TGCAGCGTAGGGAACAGGTTATTGAACACTGAAGCTTTCTTT	CSVGNRLLNTEAFF	.	.	TRBJ1-1	14	TRBV29-1
TGTGCCAGCAGCCACAACCCGACAGGGAGAAGCAATCAGCCCCAGCATTTT	CASSHNPTGRSNQPQHF	.	TRBD1	TRBJ1-5	17	TRBV3-1/TRBV3-2
TGTGCCAGCAGCCGGGACAAAACCTACGAGCAGTACTTC	CASSRDKTYEQYF	.	.	TRBJ2-7	13	TRBV27
TGTGCCAGCAGCTTGAACTCCGGGGGGAACACTGAAGCTTTCTTT	CASSLNSGGNTEAFF	.	.	TRBJ1-1	15	TRBV7-8
TGTGCCATCAGTGAGCGTCCCGGGACAGGGACCGGGGAGCTGTTTTTT	CAISERPGTGTGELFF	once	TRBD1	TRBJ2-2	16	TRBV10-3
TGTGCCAGTAGTACCTCCGGGACACCTGGAAACACCATATATTTT	CASSTSGTPGNTIYF	.	.	TRBJ1-3	15	TRBV19
TGTGCCAGCAGCTTAGACCGGGACAGCAGCTATGGCTACACCTTC	CASSLDRDSSYGYTF	.	TRBD1	TRBJ1-2	15	TRBV7-6
TGCGCCAGCAGCCGCGCAGGGGATGGGGCCAACGTCCTGACTTTC	CASSRAGDGANVLTF	.	.	TRBJ2-6	15	TRBV5-1
TGTGCCAGCAGCTCGCTAGCGGGAGTGCGGAATGAGCAGTTCTTC	CASSSLAGVRNEQFF	.	TRBD2	TRBJ2-1	15	TRBV7-9
TGCAGTGCTAGTACAGGCTCTGGGGCCAACGTCCTGACTTTC	CSASTGSGANVLTF	.	.	TRBJ2-6	14	TRBV20-1
TGTGCCAGCAGTTACTCGAGGAGCGGCAATCAGCCCCAGCATTTT	CASSYSRSGNQPQHF	.	.	TRBJ1-5	15	TRBV6-5
TGTGCCAGCAGCACCGGACTTTATACGCAGTATTTT	CASSTGLYTQYF	.	.	TRBJ2-3	12	TRBV5-6
TGTGCCAGTAGTACCCACAGGGGGAACACTGAAGCTTTCTTT	CASSTHRGNTEAFF	.	TRBD1	TRBJ1-1	14	TRBV19
TGTGCCACCTTCGAAGGGGGTAGCGGGTACGAGCAGTACTTC	CATFEGGSGYEQYF	.	.	TRBJ2-7	14	TRBV28
TGTGCCAGCAGCTTAGCGGCGGCTACCTACGAGCAGTACTTC	CASSLAAATYEQYF	.	.	TRBJ2-7	14	TRBV7-2
TGTGCCAGCTCACAGGACAGGGACAATGAGCAGTTCTTC	CASSQDRDNEQFF	.	TRBD1	TRBJ2-1	13	TRBV18
TGTGCCAGCAGTTGGGCAGCGCAACACAAAGACAGGTACTTC	CASSWAAQHKDRYF	.	.	TRBJ2-7	14	TRBV28
TGTGCCAGCTCACCTCTGGGAGTGACTAGCGGGAGGTCCCATGAGCAGTTCTTC	CASSPLGVTSGRSHEQFF	.	TRBD2	TRBJ2-1	18	TRBV18
TGTGCCAGCTCACCACCGGGGAGGCAAGACACTGAAGCTTTCTTT	CASSPPGRQDTEAFF	.	.	TRBJ1-1	15	TRBV18
TGTGCCAGCAGGCGCGTGGGACTAGCGGATCAGCAGTACTTC	CASRRVGLADQQYF	.	TRBD2	TRBJ2-7	14	TRBV6-6
TGCGCCAGCAGCCCTACTAGCGGCTCCTACAATGAGCAGTTCTTC	CASSPTSGSYNEQFF	.	TRBD2	TRBJ2-1	15	TRBV5-1
TGTGCCAGCAACTACAACGGGACAGGGGGGGATCAGCCCCAGCATTTT	CASNYNGTGGDQPQHF	once	.	TRBJ1-5	16	TRBV21-1
TGTGCCAGCAGAGAAGAAGTTAAGGCGGGGGCCTCCTACAATGAGCAGTTCTTC	CASREEVKAGASYNEQFF	.	.	TRBJ2-1	18	TRBV3-1/TRBV3-2
TGTGCCAGCAGCTCCCGACAGGGAGGAAAGGCTAACTATGGCTACACCTTC	CASSSRQGGKANYGYTF	once	TRBD1	TRBJ1-2	17	TRBV9
TGTGCCAGCAGTCCCACTAGCGGGAAAGGGAATGAGCAGTTCTTC	CASSPTSGKGNEQFF	once	TRBD2	TRBJ2-1	15	TRBV6-5
TGCGCCAGCAGCTTGGCTTCGGGACAGGGCTCACCCCTCCACTTT	CASSLASGQGSPLHF	.	TRBD1	TRBJ1-6	15	TRBV5-1
TGTGCCAGCTCACCAAGTCAGGGGGCCCTCCGCGAGCAGTACTTC	CASSPSQGALREQYF	.	TRBD1	TRBJ2-7	15	TRBV18
TGTGCCAGCAGCGGTGGGGGGAGCAATCAGCCCCAGCATTTT	CASSGGGSNQPQHF	once	.	TRBJ1-5	14	TRBV14
TGTGCCAGCAGCCTTCCCCAGGGGCCGAATAAATATAGCAATCAGCCCCAGCATTTT	CASSLPQGPNKYSNQPQHF	.	.	TRBJ1-5	19	TRBV3-1/TRBV3-2
TGCGCCAGCAGCCAAGATGGCACAGGGGATTATCAGCCCCAGCATTTT	CASSQDGTGDYQPQHF	once	TRBD1	TRBJ1-5	16	TRBV4-1
TGTGCCAGCAGCCAAGCCATGAACACTGAAGCTTTCTTT	CASSQAMNTEAFF	.	.	TRBJ1-1	13	TRBV3-1/TRBV3-2
TGTGCCAGCAGTCCCCTAGCGGGGGGGCGTTACGAGCAGTACTTC	CASSPLAGGRYEQYF	.	TRBD2	TRBJ2-7	15	TRBV6-5